The 12 T cell receptor beta chains below come from one sample, sequenced in a study of cytomegalovirus exposure and HLA in healthy donors (dated by TCRdb to about 2017). Library method: the immunoSEQ multiplex PCR assay. For the multiplex PCR, a mixture combining 60 forward primers for TCR Vbeta segments and 13 reverse primers for TCR Jbeta segments was used. The immuneACCESS repertoire file appears here via TCRdb, limited to in-frame rearrangements. These files lack a portion of the clones; in checked studies, under half of the deficit traces to unresolved V genes, and the cause of the others is not known. The sample data list roughly 250,000 clones, and approximately 80% of these were observed just once. Together, the top ten hold over 0.3% of the sample. The source material was PBMCs. These receptors came from a girl between 2 and 10 years old in good health and CMV-seronegative.

V gene TRBV11-2 combines with J gene TRBJ2-3; tentative D call: TRBD2 (5 bases). This CDR3 comprises 14 residues. Per germline, CDR1 SGHAT and CDR2 FQNNGV. The V end was cut by 7 bases, the J end by 6 bases, with 17 bases between. The CDR3 sequence: CASTPGSGYDTQYF. The CDR3 coding sequence is TGTGCCAGCACCCCGGGATCGGGGTACGATACGCAGTATTTT.

The chain recombines TRBV7-9 with TRBJ2-1, with a tentative D call TRBD2 (7 bases). In germline, CDR1 is SEHNR, CDR2 FQNEAQ (reference sequence). This CDR3 is built from 12 residues. The V end was cut by 7 bases, the J end by 14 bases, with 18 bases between. CDR3 region: CASTSDRGGKFF. CDR3 DNA sequence: TGTGCCAGCACCTCAGATAGGGGGGGCAAGTTCTTC.

This chain connects TRBV5-1 to TRBJ2-7; D gene uncertain. The CDR3 consists of 13 residues. From germline, CDR1 is SGHRS and CDR2 YFSETQ. V was pared by 2 bases and J by 4 bases, with 10 bases between. CDR3 sequence reads: CASSFESPYEQYF. The CDR3 nucleotides read TGCGCCAGCAGCTTCGAGTCCCCATACGAGCAGTACTTC.

This chain connects TRBV19 to TRBJ1-5; D ambiguous. V lost 6 bases and J lost 0, with 15 bases in between. The length of the CDR3 is 16 residues. CDR1 is LNHDA and CDR2 is SQIVND in the germline V gene (reference sequence). CDR3 protein: CASRGRAGDSNQPQHF. Written as DNA, the CDR3 is TGTGCCAGTAGGGGGAGGGCAGGAGATAGCAATCAGCCCCAGCATTTT.

This chain uses TRBV7-6 with TRBJ2-2; no clear D gene. This CDR3 has 17 residues. Germline assignment: CDR1 SGHVS and CDR2 FNYEAQ. The V gene lost 2 bases and the J gene lost 5 bases, with 18 bases spanning the gap. In DNA, the CDR3 is TGTGCCAGCAGCTTACGCCCTCCAGGTGGTCGAACCGGGGAGCTGTTTTTT. The encoded protein is CASSLRPPGGRTGELFF.

The CDR3 reads CASSQGWGGEETQYF. CDR3 nucleotide sequence: TGTGCCAGCAGCCAAGGTTGGGGGGGAGAAGAGACCCAGTACTTC. The chain has TRBV11-1 and TRBJ2-5, with 7 bases identical to TRBD2. The CDR3 runs 15 residues. CDR1 is SGHAT and CDR2 is FQDESV in the germline V gene (reference sequence). V lost 5 bases to trimming and J lost 3 bases; unmatched junction nucleotides: 9.

This chain connects TRBV5-1 to TRBJ1-2; possible D gene TRBD1, 6 bases. Trimming took off 2 bases at V and 7 bases at J, with 15 bases between the two ends. The CDR3 consists of 14 residues. Germline V lookup: CDR1 SGHRS, CDR2 YFSETQ. The CDR3 region is CASSLPTGMFGYTF. DNA of the CDR3: TGCGCCAGCAGCTTACCAACAGGGATGTTTGGCTACACCTTC.

This clone was seen once. The V and J genes are TRBV4-2 and TRBJ2-7; TRBD2 agrees at 7 bases. The CDR3 length is 16 residues. Germline trimming cut 4 bases from V and 1 base from J; bases unmatched to any gene: 10. The germline CDR1 and CDR2 sequences are LGHNA and YNFKEQ. The DNA of the CDR3 is TGTGCCAGCAGCCGTCGACTAGCCGGTGAGTCCTACGAGCAGTACTTC. Its translation is CASSRRLAGESYEQYF.

The rearrangement uses TRBV10-2 and TRBJ2-1, with no clear D. CDR3 length: 10 residues. Germline values: CDR1 WSHSY, CDR2 SAAADI. Trimming shortened V by 3 bases and J by 13 bases, and 7 bases separated the two germline ends. CDR3 sequence reads: CASSDLDQFF. The CDR3 DNA reads as TGCGCCAGCAGTGATCTAGACCAGTTCTTC.

The rearrangement uses TRBV6-6 and TRBJ1-5; D unresolved. V lost 3 bases to trimming and J lost 0 bases, with 6 bases between them. The V gene's germline CDR1 is MNHNY and CDR2 SVGAGI (reference sequence). The CDR3 is 14 amino acids. CDR3 nucleotides: TGTGCCAGCAGTTATTTAAATAGCAATCAGCCCCAGCATTTT. Translating gives CASSYLNSNQPQHF.

The J gene is TRBJ2-7, the V gene TRBV2; the D gene is possibly TRBD2 (5 bases). Between the trimmed V and J ends, which lost 7 bases and 0 bases, there was a span of 16 bases. The CDR3 spans 15 residues. Germline lookup yields CDR1 SNHLY and CDR2 FYNNEI. CDR3 residues: CASINQDFSSYEQYF. The CDR3, as DNA: TGTGCCAGCATAAATCAGGACTTCAGCTCCTACGAGCAGTACTTC.

The chain carries TRBV28 and TRBJ1-2, with a possible D match to TRBD1 (6 bases). V was clipped by 3 bases and J by 8 bases, with 10 bases between them. In germline, CDR1 is MDHEN, CDR2 SYDVKM. The CDR3 is 12 residues long. CDR3 amino acids: CASSFQGYGYTF. The CDR3 DNA reads TGTGCCAGCAGTTTCCAGGGGTACGGCTACACCTTC.